This T cell receptor beta chain was recorded in a study of blood T cell repertoires in COVID-19. Study context: The samples span acute and convalescent COVID-19 from the United States, Italy and Spain.

Assay used: immunoSEQ multiplex PCR; TCRdb lists only in-frame clones, some missing. This repertoire shows roughly 380,000 clones, around 91% found once; its top ten account for around 1.5%. The CDR3 has 15 amino acids. The J segment lost 1 base and the V segment lost 4 bases, leaving 2 bases of the junction unmatched. Per germline, CDR1 MDHEN and CDR2 SYDVKM. Sequenced: peripheral blood. This chain connects TRBV28 to TRBJ2-2, with 8 positions matching TRBD2. This TCR was sampled from a woman in her 40s with COVID-19, enrolled during active disease. The CDR3 protein is CASSWGLVNTGELFF. The CDR3 DNA reads as TGTGCCAGCAGTTGGGGACTAGTGAACACCGGGGAGCTGTTTTTT.